The sequence of this T cell receptor beta chain was determined in a study of cytomegalovirus exposure and HLA in healthy donors. PCR primers comprised 60 Vbeta and 13 Jbeta primers. Method: immunoSEQ multiplex PCR; TCRdb's copy keeps in-frame clones and lacks some. The sample includes about 99,000 clones, 70% to 80% of them seen just once. V shed 0 bases, J shed 12 bases, and the junction held 13 bases outside the gene matches. The CDR3 has 15 amino acids. In germline, CDR1 is GTSNPN, CDR2 SVGIG (reference sequence). With respect to this clone: Its antigen remains unknown.

Study outcomes and limitations: Earlier findings revealed that most TCR beta V segments proved productive either about 87% or about 30% of the time.

Sequencing was done on a sample of PBMCs. This TCR came from a man between 35 and 55 years old in good health and CMV-seronegative. The chain couples TRBV30 to TRBJ1-4, with 7 positions matching TRBD1. In DNA form, the CDR3 reads TGTGCCTGGAGTGTACTTCGGTCAGGGGGAAGGCAACTGTTTTTT. Translation: CAWSVLRSGGRQLFF.